A single T cell receptor (beta chain) is shown here with its context. Its antigen remains unidentified. Qualities for individual bases were not recorded, and no much larger clone is one base off. The data originate from a study of cytomegalovirus exposure and HLA in healthy donors (dated by TCRdb to the late 2010s). Study-wide context: An earlier analysis of roughly 570 of the donors reported under 300 Gb of sequence data and roughly 120 million unique TCR beta sequences obtained from around 170 million T cells. Approximately 310 gigabases of sequencing data and some 85 million unique TCR sequences were included in an early release covering 550 to 650 HLA-typed donors. Of the approximately 400 genotyped donors, 70% to 90% were placed in the genetic ancestry cluster associated with self-reported Caucasian donors. The aim of the study was to test whether cataloging public T cell receptors could identify signatures of past pathogen exposure. The study used immunosequencing to profile the T cell repertoires of 600 to 850 subjects and linked those repertoires to cytomegalovirus serostatus. Along with the roughly 670-subject first cohort, a separate validation cohort of 120 different subjects was used. To predict cytomegalovirus infection status, the study brought together high-throughput TCR immunosequencing, statistical association of individual TCRs with disease status, and machine learning. To study patterns of TCR occurrence, a later analysis re-analyzed previously published TCR beta repertoires from several hundred donors and added high-resolution HLA genotyping. Rather than drawing on any new phenotypic data, the later analysis identified candidate immune exposures from TCR beta sequences and the way those sequences occurred across donors. To decide whether each TCR beta V gene segment behaved as functional or pseudogenic, an earlier analysis of approximately 620 of the donors relied on high-throughput TCR beta sequencing. Alongside the repertoire data, information on donor age, sex, ethnicity and CMV serostatus was compiled. A later genetic analysis took genome-wide SNP genotypes for 398 of the 666 donors and used that subset as a discovery cohort. All discovery cohort repertoires had been generated using a single sequencing platform. Class I and class II HLA loci were covered by the typing at four-digit resolution. Typing coverage varied by locus: about 620-640 donors for A, B, C, DRB1 and DQB1; roughly 500 for DQA1; around 610 for DPA1; approximately 450 for DPB1. Several DR-DQ haplotypes were treated as single units for association and clustering because of strong linkage in the cohort. Among some 410 genotyped donors of the cohort, an average of 235,054 unique TCR beta nucleotide sequences were sequenced per donor, approximately 20% of them non-productive. Results and caveats for the whole study, not just this receptor: Linkage disequilibrium might explain the correlated functional status among segregating V segments, but an unknown experimental factor could not be ruled out. Assigning TCR associations to individual alleles was difficult when HLA alleles, especially DR and DQ, strongly co-occurred. A total of fewer than 200 TCR beta chains were listed by the study as associated with cytomegalovirus. The sequencing pipeline was judged likely to have produced a cluster of highly shared sequence variants as a technical artifact. A further reported finding was that TCR beta sequences accurately predicted the HLA-A and HLA-B alleles for most subjects in the first cohort. It was suggested by the authors that the approach could potentially be generalized to other disease states and immunological phenotypes. Broadly in line with IMGT annotations, most TCR beta V segments showed up in productive rearrangements about 87% or about 30% of the time in an earlier analysis of 450 to 600 of the donors. The earlier analysis of fewer than 750 of the donors excluded roughly 17 rarely observed V segments, including chromosome 9 orphons, because counts were too low. Three of the identified cytomegalovirus-associated TCR beta chains were confirmed in vitro to be specific for cytomegalovirus antigens. An association between a missense DCLRE1C variant and V-gene and J-gene trimming of TCR beta chains was found in a later genetic analysis and replicated in an independent cohort. The classifier was reported to diagnose cytomegalovirus status with high specificity and sensitivity in both the original and validation cohorts. The presence/absence analyses assumed that sequencing depth was roughly uniform across donors, and that assumption may not be true. In a later analysis, HLA-associated TCR beta chains were found to be more clonally expanded and to have lower generation probabilities than equally common non-associated chains. In a later analysis, the rate of TCR association differed among HLA loci, with DRB1 alleles having the most associated TCRs and HLA-C alleles having the fewest. Because some donors lacked HLA typing at each locus, the association tests relied only on the typed subset. Several of the top co-occurrence clusters appeared to be linked to parvovirus B19, influenza, CMV and Epstein-Barr virus, according to a later analysis. In this cohort, only TCR beta chains were sequenced, and detectable features were limited by the absence of alpha or paired-chain data. Some IMGT-functional V segments, including TRBV6-2 and TRBV6-3, could not be told apart with the 87-base-pair reads, so those segments were excluded. According to a later genetic analysis, donors in an Asian-associated ancestry cluster had fewer N-insertions in productive TCRs than the approximately 630-donor mean. At a false discovery rate of 0.05, a later analysis linked fewer than 20,000 TCR beta sequences to specific HLA alleles. Most TCR sequences were seen in very few donors, while some public TCRs were found in many individuals. CMV serostatus was the only immune exposure information available for the cohort. According to a later analysis, most CMV-associated TCR beta chains appeared to be HLA-restricted, and the HLA associations seemed to be driven largely by CMV exposure.

The library was produced with the immunoSEQ multiplex PCR assay. The multiplex PCR relied on a mix of 60 forward primers for TCR Vbeta segments and 13 reverse primers for TCR Jbeta segments. The CDR3 region of rearranged TCR beta genes was amplified from genomic DNA by a multiplex PCR assay. On the Illumina HiSeq System, the amplified TCR beta libraries were sequenced as 87-base-pair reads. Processing in the source paper ran as follows. A later analysis tallied about 77 million unique TCR beta chains across the 660 or so repertoires, and approximately 11 million of those chains were shared by two or more donors. Raw reads were error-corrected and collapsed into unique sequences by a nearest-neighbor algorithm in which closely related sequences were merged to remove PCR and sequencing errors. Alignment of CDR3 sequences to IMGT reference sequences was used to assign V, D and J gene segments. Each retained sequence needed at least a six-nucleotide match to both a V gene segment and a J gene segment. Rearrangements were called productive when the CDR3 lacked stop codons and stayed in frame with V and J; all others were non-productive. CDR3 was defined according to IMGT convention as the region running from the second conserved V-encoded cysteine to the conserved J-encoded phenylalanine. The earlier analysis of roughly 590 of the donors excluded sequences that lacked an unambiguous match to a single V gene segment. An earlier analysis of approximately 590 of the donors classified V segments as functional when productive rearrangements were above 56.7% and as segregating when the standard deviation between donors was above 5%. To diagnose cytomegalovirus status from the catalog of TCR beta chain sequences, a statistical classification framework was built. In a later analysis, V and J genes were assigned by comparing TCR nucleotide sequences against IMGT/GENE-DB human TR gene sequences. In a later analysis, CDR3 sequences and most-parsimonious VDJ recombination scenarios were assigned using the TCRdist pipeline. A later analysis defined each TCR beta chain by its CDR3 amino acid sequence plus V-gene family, and excluded reads lacking a unique V-gene family. As a way to deal with suspected cross-contamination and a sequencing artifact, a later analysis dropped 450 to 700 nucleotide sequences that were highly shared and had low generation probability. In a later analysis, a clonal expansion index was calculated for each public chain from normalized within-repertoire ranks of inferred template counts. In a later analysis, generation probabilities were computed with a VDJ recombination model fitted to out-of-frame rearrangements, and the resulting probabilities were checked against IGoR. In a later analysis, TCR-TCR, TCR-HLA and TCR-CMV co-occurrence was scored with hypergeometric tests, and a repertoire-size bias correction was applied to TCR pairs. A later analysis estimated false discovery rates by permuting HLA or CMV assignments 20 times. In a later analysis, co-occurring TCRs were grouped with DBSCAN, and TCRdist sequence similarity was added when clustering was performed within HLA-allele-positive subsets. For co-occurrence clustering, repertoires with fewer than 30,000 or more than 120,000 public chains were excluded, along with roughly 5 repertoires with anomalous nucleotide sharing. In TCRdb, the immuneACCESS table is reduced to in-frame sequences with V and J assigned. These tables do not hold every clone; where another copy was compared, an unresolved V gene accounts for under half, and the others remain unexplained. That table supplies the V and J calls and clone size; D and trimming were determined from the DNA. Counted in this sample were over 200,000 clones; around 88% of them appeared once. The top ten constitute roughly 0.99% of the sample.

The cohort comprised some 700 healthy bone marrow donors. At the time of sampling, every cohort member was nominally healthy, though immune exposures that went unrecorded were likely present. The donor tested CMV seronegative, placing the donor among the 350 to 400 seronegative members of the cohort. A peripheral blood sample was provided by each donor, and peripheral blood mononuclear cells were used for TCR beta sequencing. The Qiagen DNeasy Blood Extraction Kit was used to extract genomic DNA from the blood cell samples. The germline V gene yields LGHNA for CDR1 and YSLEER for CDR2. Trimming accounts for 5 bases at V and 6 bases at J, while the number of junction bases matched to no gene is 7. Reading from cysteine to phenylalanine, the CDR3 counts 15 amino acids. Only CDR3 DNA is held: 45 bases, read in frame from base 1.

The sample comprised PBMCs. The chain joins TRBV4-3 to TRBJ2-7, and TRBD2 matches 13 of the central bases. The source is a woman aged 18-29 years in good health and CMV-seronegative. The encoded CDR3 is CASSARLAGGSEQYF. The sequenced DNA is TGCGCCAGCAGCGCTAGACTAGCGGGAGGATCCGAGCAGTACTTC.